The table lists the clone carrying this TCR beta chain with many counts. Reverse transcription used around 500 ng RNA and constant-region primers for alpha and beta. Separate chain-specific third strand synthesis with multiplexing indices produced the alpha and beta libraries. TCRdb recomputed calls from the 5' RACE reads with MiXCR, one row per CDR3 protein. The repertoire includes about 10,000 distinct CDR3 sequences, under 7% of them detected once, and 25% to 30% sits in the top ten. Follow-up blood was drawn about 14 weeks, roughly three months, after antiretroviral therapy began. All unsorted peripheral T cells were captured because whole blood was used without fractionation. This sample is drawn from a study of HIV-infected patients and healthy controls. This CDR3 contains 18 residues. The V and J ends lost 5 bases and 6 bases, in that order; junction bases with no gene match: 16. Germline-derived CDR1 and CDR2 are MGHRA and YSYEKL.

The chain has TRBV4-1 and TRBJ2-2, with 9 bases aligning to TRBD2. The sequencing used blood, collected during antiretroviral therapy. This TCR was recovered from an adult with HIV infection. The donor label of this sample is uncertain. The CDR3 sequence: CASSERTLAGVSSGELFF. The CDR3, as DNA: TGCGCCAGCAGCGAACGAACTTTAGCGGGAGTGTCGTCCGGGGAGCTGTTTTTT.